This TCR beta chain was obtained from a study of OX40 agonist ivuxolimab in advanced cancers. About the study: Ivuxolimab, an antibody that agonizes OX40 (CD134), was administered to the patients. The group had a mean age of around 60 years, ranged from roughly 20 to 80, and was roughly 83% male.

The method was immunoSEQ multiplex PCR; TCRdb's version includes in-frame clones alone and lacks a portion of them. The data hold about 12,000 clones, with 86% observed a single time. Germline V gives CDR1 SGHAT, CDR2 FQNNGV. Trimming shortened V by 4 bases and J by 6 bases, and 13 bases separated the two germline ends. This CDR3 has 14 amino acids. A note on this clone: The antigen is not known.

Study-level points and caveats: Specificity for antigen went undetermined in the expanded peripheral T cells. Among the lowest levels of clonal expansion were found in partial responders at 0.1-3.0 mg/kg.

Here the sequenced sample was CD4+ or CD8+ T cells sorted from blood, taken in a trial of the OX40 agonist ivuxolimab. This TCR derives from an adult with an advanced solid tumor such as melanoma, head and neck, liver or kidney cancer. This chain uses TRBV11-2 with TRBJ2-1; D not resolved. CDR3 region: CASSSLSILNEQFF. The CDR3 DNA reads as TGTGCCAGCAGCTCCTTGTCCATCCTCAATGAGCAGTTCTTC.